The 13 T cell receptor beta chains below come from one sample, sequenced in a study of early T cells in non-severe SARS-CoV-2 infection (dated by TCRdb to about 2021). The library was obtained by 5' RACE. This sample was sequenced with a NextSeq 500. TCRdb reanalyzed the raw reads on its own, using fastp at Q25 for trimming and MiXCR for clone calling, and kept in-frame beta chains. Each CDR3 protein gets just one entry, which takes the most common genes and DNA from the rows behind it. The sample includes approximately 97,000 distinct CDR3 sequences, with about 12% observed a single time. The ten biggest clones cover about 5.7% of the sample. The sequenced material came from whole blood. The receptors were sampled from an adult who was a healthcare worker with PCR-confirmed SARS-CoV-2 infection or an uninfected control (not recorded which).

V is TRBV6-1 and J is TRBJ2-2, with TRBD1 identical over 9 bases. The CDR3 length is 16 residues. V dropped 1 base and J dropped 7; count of bases not matched to a gene: 7. CDR1 MNHNS and CDR2 SASEGT come from the germline V gene. DNA of the CDR3: TGTGCCAGCAGTGAAGTGGGGACAGGGAAAAGCGGGGAGCTGTTTTTT. This gives the protein CASSEVGTGKSGELFF.

The chain is built from TRBV11-2 and TRBJ2-1; either TRBD1 or TRBD2 may fit D (5 bases each). Germline assignment: CDR1 SGHAT and CDR2 FQNNGV. This CDR3 comprises 15 residues. V lost 3 bases and J lost 2, with 11 bases in between. CDR3 amino acids: CASSFQSGPYNEQFF. CDR3 nucleotide sequence: TGTGCCAGCAGCTTTCAATCGGGGCCCTACAATGAGCAGTTCTTC.

This clonotype was detected many times. The chain employs TRBV12-3 or TRBV12-4 and TRBJ1-5; weak D call: TRBD1 (5 bases). The CDR3 is made up of 15 amino acids. The ends were cut back, 6 bases at V and 2 bases at J, with 14 bases in the middle. The CDR3 sequence: CASRALGGGNQPQHF. In nucleotides, the CDR3 is TGTGCCAGCAGAGCGTTGGGGGGAGGCAATCAGCCCCAGCATTTT.

The sample holds a few counts of this clonotype. The chain combines TRBV10-2 with TRBJ2-3; D call uncertain. Trimming removed 8 bases from V and 5 bases from J, with 5 bases in between. The CDR3 is made up of 10 amino acids. The germline gives CDR1 WSHSY, CDR2 SAAADI. CDR3: CASGGDTQYF. The DNA of the CDR3 is TGCGCCAGCGGTGGAGATACGCAGTATTTT.

This clonotype has a count of ten or more. The chain has TRBV12-3 or TRBV12-4 and TRBJ2-3; D assignment may be TRBD1 or TRBD2 (6 bases each). The CDR3 runs 15 residues. With 1 base removed from V and 5 bases from J, the gap between germline ends came to 13 bases. The CDR3 DNA sequence: TGTGCCAGCAGTTTAGGGGGGGCGAAGAGAGATACGCAGTATTTT. It codes for CASSLGGAKRDTQYF.

This CDR3 is CASSVPGQGGEQYF. DNA for the CDR3: TGTGCCAGTAGCGTTCCGGGACAGGGAGGCGAGCAGTACTTC. This rearrangement joins TRBV19 to TRBJ2-7; 9 bases fit TRBD1. Germline trimming cut 6 bases from V and 6 bases from J; bases unmatched to any gene: 9. This CDR3 has 14 residues. Germline V gene lookup returns CDR1 LNHDA and CDR2 SQIVND (reference sequence).

The chain recombines TRBV29-1 with TRBJ2-5; TRBD1 aligns across 7 bases. The CDR3 spans 14 residues. Trimming cost V 8 bases and J 5 bases; bases outside gene matches: 14. CDR1 is SQVTM and CDR2 is ANQGSEA in the germline V gene. CDR3 amino acids: CSSGEGAWDETQYF. CDR3 sequence (DNA): TGCAGCTCTGGTGAGGGGGCTTGGGACGAGACCCAGTACTTC.

This chain joins TRBV12-3 or TRBV12-4 and TRBJ2-7; 9 bases are shared with TRBD2. This CDR3 is 16 amino acids long. Trimming cost V 2 bases and J 0 bases; bases outside gene matches: 5. The CDR3 coding sequence is TGTGCCAGCAGTTTAAGGCTAGCGGGGTACTCCTACGAGCAGTACTTC. It is translated as CASSLRLAGYSYEQYF.

This clonotype occurred a few times. J is TRBJ2-7 and V is TRBV7-8; 8 positions agree with TRBD2. Trimming cost V 11 bases and J 6 bases; bases outside gene matches: 12. Germline V gene sequence: CDR1 SGHVS, CDR2 FQNEAQ. The CDR3 contains 13 residues. Here the CDR3 reads CAGSGLEKGEQYF. The CDR3 coding sequence is TGTGCCGGGTCGGGACTAGAAAAAGGCGAGCAGTACTTC. The variable domain in full, completed from reference TRBV7-8 and TRBJ2-7, reads GAGVSQSPRYKVAKRGQDVALRCDPISGHVSLFWYQQALGQGPEFLTYFQNEAQLDKSGLPSDRFFAERPEGSVSTLKIQRTQQEDSAVYLCAGSGLEKGEQYFGPGTRLTVT.

This clonotype was detected only once. V and J are TRBV5-1 and TRBJ2-5; the D gene is possibly TRBD1 (5 bases). V was trimmed by 2 bases and J by 4 bases, leaving 6 bases between them. Germline V gene lookup returns CDR1 SGHRS and CDR2 YFSETQ. The CDR3 contains 12 residues. This chain's CDR3 is CASSFTGETQYF. Here the CDR3 DNA reads TGCGCCAGCAGCTTTACAGGAGAGACCCAGTACTTC.

This clonotype has a count of ten or more. The rearrangement joins TRBV5-4 to TRBJ2-1; D is possibly TRBD2 (6 bases). In germline, CDR1 is SGHNT, CDR2 YYREEE (reference sequence). The ends were cut back, 1 base at V and 8 bases at J, with 13 bases in the middle. CDR3 length equals 14 residues. CDR3 bases: TGTGCCAGCAGCTTGAGGGACTCTCCCGATGAGCAGTTCTTC. It encodes CASSLRDSPDEQFF.

This clonotype was seen a handful of times. The CDR3 DNA sequence: TGTGCCAGCAGCTTGGGGGCTAGCGCGTCATACAATGAGCAGTTCTTC. Protein: CASSLGASASYNEQFF. V is TRBV5-6 and J is TRBJ2-1; a weak D match, TRBD2 (6 bases). Germline assignment: CDR1 SGHDT and CDR2 YYEEEE. This CDR3 is 16 amino acids long. With 0 bases removed from V and 4 bases from J, the gap between germline ends came to 14 bases.

In its sample, this clonotype was seen a few times. The V call is TRBV2, the J call TRBJ2-1, with D perhaps TRBD2 (5 bases). CDR3 length: 15 residues. The V and J ends lost 6 bases and 5 bases respectively, with 17 bases between them. CDR1 is SNHLY, CDR2 FYNNEI, per germline. CDR3 sequence: CASSLSSSGNNEQFF. In DNA, the CDR3 is TGTGCCAGCAGCCTATCATCCAGCGGTAACAATGAGCAGTTCTTC.